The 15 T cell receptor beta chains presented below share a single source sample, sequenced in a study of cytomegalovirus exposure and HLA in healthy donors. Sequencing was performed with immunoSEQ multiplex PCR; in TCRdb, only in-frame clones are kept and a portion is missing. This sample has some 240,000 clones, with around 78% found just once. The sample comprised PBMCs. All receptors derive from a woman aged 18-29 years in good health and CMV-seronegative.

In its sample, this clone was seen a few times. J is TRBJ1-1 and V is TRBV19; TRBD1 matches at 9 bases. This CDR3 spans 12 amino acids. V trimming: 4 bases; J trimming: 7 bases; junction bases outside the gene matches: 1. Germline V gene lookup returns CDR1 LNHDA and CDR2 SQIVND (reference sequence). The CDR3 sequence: CASSRGQGEAFF. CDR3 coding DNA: TGTGCCAGTAGTAGGGGACAGGGTGAAGCTTTCTTT. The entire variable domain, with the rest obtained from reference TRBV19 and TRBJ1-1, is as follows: DGGITQSPKYLFRKEGQNVTLSCEQNLNHDAMYWYRQDPGQGLRLIYYSQIVNDFQKGDIAEGYSVSREKKESFPLTVTSAQKNPTAFYLCASSRGQGEAFFGQGTRLTVV.

The CDR3 nucleotides read TGCAGCGTCCCAGGGTCCGGGGAGCTGTTTTTT. It encodes CSVPGSGELFF. The J gene is TRBJ2-2, the V gene TRBV29-1; maybe TRBD1 (5 bases). V lost 6 bases to trimming and J lost 6 bases, with 8 bases between them. Germline V gene data show CDR1 as SQVTM and CDR2 as ANQGSEA. This CDR3 is built from 11 residues.

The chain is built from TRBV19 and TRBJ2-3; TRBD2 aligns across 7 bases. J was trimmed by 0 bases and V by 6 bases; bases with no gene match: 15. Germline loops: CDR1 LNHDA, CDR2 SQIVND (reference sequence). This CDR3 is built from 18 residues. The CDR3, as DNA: TGTGCCAGTAGCCCCTCGGGTTGGGGTAGCGGGAGCACAGATACGCAGTATTTT. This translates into CASSPSGWGSGSTDTQYF.

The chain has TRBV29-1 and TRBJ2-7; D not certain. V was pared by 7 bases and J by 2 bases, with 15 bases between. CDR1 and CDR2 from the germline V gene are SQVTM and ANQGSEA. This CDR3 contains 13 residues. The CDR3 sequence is CSARENSPYEQYF. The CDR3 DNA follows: TGCAGCGCCCGCGAGAACAGCCCCTACGAGCAGTACTTC.

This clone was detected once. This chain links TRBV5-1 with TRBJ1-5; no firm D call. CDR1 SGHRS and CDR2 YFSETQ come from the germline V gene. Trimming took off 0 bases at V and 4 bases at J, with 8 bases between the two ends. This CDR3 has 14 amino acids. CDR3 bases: TGCGCCAGCAGCTTGGACGGACTTAATCAGCCCCAGCATTTT. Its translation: CASSLDGLNQPQHF.

CDR3 in amino acids: CASSGTGGYGYTF. As DNA, the CDR3 is TGTGCCAGCAGCGGTACAGGGGGCTATGGCTACACCTTC. The chain combines TRBV7-9 with TRBJ1-2, with 8 bases identical to TRBD1. The CDR3 totals 13 residues. With V trimmed by 5 bases and J by 4 bases, 3 bases remained unmatched. Germline CDR1 reads SEHNR; CDR2 reads FQNEAQ (reference sequence).

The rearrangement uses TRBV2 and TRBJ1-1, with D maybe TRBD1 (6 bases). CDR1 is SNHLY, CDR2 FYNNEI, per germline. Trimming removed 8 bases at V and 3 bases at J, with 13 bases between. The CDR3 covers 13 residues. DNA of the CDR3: TGTGCCAGCTCCGGACAGCGAGACACTGAAGCTTTCTTT. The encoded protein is CASSGQRDTEAFF.

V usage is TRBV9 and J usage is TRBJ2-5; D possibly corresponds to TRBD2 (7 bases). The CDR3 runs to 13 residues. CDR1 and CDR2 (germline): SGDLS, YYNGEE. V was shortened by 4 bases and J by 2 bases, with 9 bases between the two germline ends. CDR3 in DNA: TGTGCCAGCAGCAGGGGGGGACAAGAGACCCAGTACTTC. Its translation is CASSRGGQETQYF.

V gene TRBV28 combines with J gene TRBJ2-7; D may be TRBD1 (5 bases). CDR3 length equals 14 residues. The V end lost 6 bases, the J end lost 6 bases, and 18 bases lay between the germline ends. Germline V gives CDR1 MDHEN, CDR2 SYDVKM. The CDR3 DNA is TGTGCCAGCAGAACGCCCCGACAGTCCCGCGAGCAGTACTTC. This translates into CASRTPRQSREQYF.

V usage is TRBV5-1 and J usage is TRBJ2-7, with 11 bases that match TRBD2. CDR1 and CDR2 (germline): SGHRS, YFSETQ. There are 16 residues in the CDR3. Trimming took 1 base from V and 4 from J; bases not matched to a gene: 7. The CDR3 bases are TGCGCCAGCAGCTTGCCGACTAGCGGGACGAGATACGAGCAGTACTTC. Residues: CASSLPTSGTRYEQYF.

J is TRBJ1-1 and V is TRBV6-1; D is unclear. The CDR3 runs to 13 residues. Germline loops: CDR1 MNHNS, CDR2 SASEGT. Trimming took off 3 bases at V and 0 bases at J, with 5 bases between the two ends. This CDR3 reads CASSESLNTEAFF. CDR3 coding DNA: TGTGCCAGCAGTGAGTCTCTGAACACTGAAGCTTTCTTT.

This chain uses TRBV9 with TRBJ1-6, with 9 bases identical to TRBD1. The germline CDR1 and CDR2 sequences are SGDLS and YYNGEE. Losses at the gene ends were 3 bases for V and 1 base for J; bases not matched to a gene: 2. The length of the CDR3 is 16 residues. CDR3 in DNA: TGTGCCAGCAGCGAGGGACAGGGTTCCTATAATTCACCCCTCCACTTT. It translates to CASSEGQGSYNSPLHF. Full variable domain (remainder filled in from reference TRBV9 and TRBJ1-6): DSGVTQTPKHLITATGQRVTLRCSPRSGDLSVYWYQQSLDQGLQFLIQYYNGEERAKGNILERFSAQQFPDLHSELNLSSLELGDSALYFCASSEGQGSYNSPLHFGNGTRLTVT.

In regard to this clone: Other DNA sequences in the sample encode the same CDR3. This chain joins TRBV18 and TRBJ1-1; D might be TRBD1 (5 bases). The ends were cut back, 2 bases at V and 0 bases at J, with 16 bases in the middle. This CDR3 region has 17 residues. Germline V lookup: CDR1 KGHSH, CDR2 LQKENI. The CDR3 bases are TGTGCCAGCTCACCATTAGGAACAGGTGGGATGAACACTGAAGCTTTCTTT. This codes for CASSPLGTGGMNTEAFF.

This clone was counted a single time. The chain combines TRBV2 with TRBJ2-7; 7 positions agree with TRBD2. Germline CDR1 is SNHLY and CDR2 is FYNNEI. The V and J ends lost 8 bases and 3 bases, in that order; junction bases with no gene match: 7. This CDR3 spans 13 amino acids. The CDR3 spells CASRLAVRYEQYF. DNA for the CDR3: TGTGCCAGCCGGCTAGCGGTCCGCTACGAGCAGTACTTC.

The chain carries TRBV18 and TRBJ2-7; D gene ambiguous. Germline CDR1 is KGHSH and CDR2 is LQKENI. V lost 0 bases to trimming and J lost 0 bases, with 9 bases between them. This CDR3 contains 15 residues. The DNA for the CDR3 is TGTGCCAGCTCACCACCGTCCTTTGGCTCCTACGAGCAGTACTTC. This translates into CASSPPSFGSYEQYF.